The sequence of this T cell receptor beta chain was determined in a study of T cells expressing NK-cell markers. Overall study: Sequencing covered eight donors, seven HCMV-seropositive and one seronegative. Study-wide findings and caveats: These clonotypes, the leaders elsewhere, also led the CD3+CD56-NKG2C+ fraction in four donors. Of the CD8+ T cell pool in more than 5 donors, roughly 1.0-7.5% was accounted for by dominant NKG2C+ clonotypes.

On this clonotype: Its antigen is not identified.

With the 5' RACE reads reprocessed, TCRdb shows one record per CDR3 protein and no DNA. There are roughly 160,000 distinct CDR3 sequences in the sample, with about 18% held by the top ten. The CDR3 is 15 residues long. Germline V lookup: CDR1 SGDLS, CDR2 YYNGEE. This chain joins TRBV9 and TRBJ2-7; there is no DNA to check the TCRdb D call of TRBD1. The sequence came from a woman between 18 and 70 years old in good health. Source material: blood T cells: a sorted CD56 or NKG2C T cell subset, CD4+ or CD8+ T cells, or bulk PBMC T cells (not recorded which). The CDR3 loop is CASSEGGTGTYEQYF.